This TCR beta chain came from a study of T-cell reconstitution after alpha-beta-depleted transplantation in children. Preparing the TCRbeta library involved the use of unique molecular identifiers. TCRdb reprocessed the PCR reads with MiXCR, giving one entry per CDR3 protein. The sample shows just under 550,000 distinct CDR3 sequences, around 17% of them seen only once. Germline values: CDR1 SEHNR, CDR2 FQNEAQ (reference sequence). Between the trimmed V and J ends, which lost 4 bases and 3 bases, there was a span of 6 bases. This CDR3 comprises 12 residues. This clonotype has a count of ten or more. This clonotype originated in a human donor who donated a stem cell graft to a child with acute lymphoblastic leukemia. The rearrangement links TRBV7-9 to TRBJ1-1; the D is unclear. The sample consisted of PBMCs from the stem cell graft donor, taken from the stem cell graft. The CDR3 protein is CASSYGDTEAFF. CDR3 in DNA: TGTGCCAGCAGCTACGGGGACACTGAAGCTTTCTTT.